A single sample gave rise to the 7 T cell receptor beta chains below, sequenced in a study of cytomegalovirus exposure and HLA in healthy donors. 60 Vbeta and 13 Jbeta primers were used in PCR. Assay: immunoSEQ multiplex PCR; the TCRdb copy retains only in-frame clones and omits some. The sample includes approximately 200,000 clones, 79% seen only once; the top ten take less than 2%. The source material was PBMCs. These receptors came from a girl aged 10-17 years in good health and CMV-seropositive.

The chain is built from TRBV4-3 and TRBJ2-2, with 12 bases identical to TRBD2. V was clipped by 1 base and J by 10 bases; unmatched bases: 1. The germline gives CDR1 LGHNA, CDR2 YSLEER. The CDR3 extends over 14 amino acids. Here the CDR3 reads CASSQGTSGEELFF. The CDR3 DNA is TGCGCCAGCAGCCAAGGGACTAGCGGGGAGGAGCTGTTTTTT.

J is TRBJ2-5 and V is TRBV6-5, with TRBD1 as a possible D gene (6 bases). The V end was cut by 0 bases, the J end by 4 bases, with 12 bases between. This CDR3 is 15 amino acids long. Germline loops: CDR1 MNHEY, CDR2 SVGAGI. The CDR3 DNA reads as TGTGCCAGCAGTTACTCGAGGGACACCACAGAGACCCAGTACTTC. Encoded protein: CASSYSRDTTETQYF.

The chain combines TRBV30 with TRBJ1-1; TRBD1 matches 7 bases. The V gene end was trimmed by 2 bases and the J gene end by 4 bases; junction bases not matched to a gene: 22. The CDR3 sequence is 19 residues long. Per germline, CDR1 GTSNPN and CDR2 SVGIG (reference sequence). The DNA of the CDR3 is TGTGCCTGGAGTACTGGACAGGATCATGGGCCGCTTCGTGGCACTGAAGCTTTCTTT. The encoded protein is CAWSTGQDHGPLRGTEAFF.

The CDR3 coding sequence is TGCGCCAGCAGCCAATCAAGAGCGGGGGGCACTGAAGCTTTCTTT. Its translation: CASSQSRAGGTEAFF. V and J are TRBV4-3 and TRBJ1-1; D may be TRBD1 (5 bases). From germline, CDR1 is LGHNA and CDR2 YSLEER. The CDR3 runs to 15 residues. The V end was cut by 2 bases, the J end by 4 bases, with 14 bases between.

The chain is built from TRBV10-1 and TRBJ1-1; D remains unclear. Trimming took off 5 bases at V and 4 bases at J, with 17 bases between the two ends. The CDR3 contains 15 residues. Germline assignment: CDR1 WNHNN and CDR2 SYGVQD (reference sequence). DNA for the CDR3: TGCGCCAGCAGTCCCTTCCCAGAGGGTGGCACTGAAGCTTTCTTT. Translating it yields CASSPFPEGGTEAFF.

This chain links TRBV11-2 with TRBJ2-3, with 11 bases matching TRBD2. Germline V gives CDR1 SGHAT, CDR2 FQNNGV. This CDR3 region has 16 residues. V lost 2 bases and J lost 2; bases outside the gene matches: 3. As DNA, the CDR3 is TGTGCCAGCAGCTTAACTAGCGGGGGTCCCACAGATACGCAGTATTTT. The encoded protein is CASSLTSGGPTDTQYF. The full variable domain, rest sourced from reference TRBV11-2 and TRBJ2-3, is EAGVAQSPRYKIIEKRQSVAFWCNPISGHATLYWYQQILGQGPKLLIQFQNNGVVDDSQLPKDRFSAERLKGVDSTLKIQPAKLEDSAVYLCASSLTSGGPTDTQYFGPGTRLTVL.

The chain employs TRBV5-5 and TRBJ1-2, with 10 bases matching TRBD1. The CDR3 contains 16 residues. Germline lookup yields CDR1 SGHKS and CDR2 YYEKEE (reference sequence). The trim removed 2 bases at V and 5 bases at J, leaving 9 bases unmatched. CDR3 residues: CASSFDPGQGKYGYTF. DNA of the CDR3: TGTGCCAGCAGCTTCGACCCGGGACAGGGGAAATATGGCTACACCTTC. Drawing the rest from reference TRBV5-5 and TRBJ1-2, the complete variable domain is DAGVTQSPTHLIKTRGQQVTLRCSPISGHKSVSWYQQVLGQGPQFIFQYYEKEERGRGNFPDRFSARQFPNYSSELNVNALLLGDSALYLCASSFDPGQGKYGYTFGSGTRLTVV.